This T cell receptor beta chain was found in a study of cytomegalovirus exposure and HLA in healthy donors. General observations from the study: There were a few CMV-associated chains whose specificity for CMV antigens was confirmed in vitro.

The length of the CDR3 is 14 residues. V trimming: 4 bases; J trimming: 2 bases; junction bases outside the gene matches: 4. The germline V gene encodes CDR1 LNHNV and CDR2 YYDKDF (reference sequence). Some clones are missing from TCRdb's copy, which holds only in-frame ones; the method was immunoSEQ multiplex PCR. The sample consists of approximately 88,000 clones, almost 85% of them appearing once. Turning to this clone: Antigen specificity is unknown.

Sequencing input: PBMCs. The sequence was collected from a woman between 18 and 30 years old in good health and CMV-seropositive. This rearrangement joins TRBV15 to TRBJ1-2; 7 bases fit TRBD1. CDR3 region: CATSTQQGNYGYTF. CDR3 coding DNA: TGTGCCACCAGCACCCAACAGGGGAACTATGGCTACACCTTC.